This is a list of T cell receptor beta chains from one sample in a study of blood T cell repertoires in COVID-19. TCRdb's table, derived via immunoSEQ multiplex PCR, lists solely in-frame clones and lacks some. The sample holds some 300,000 clones, 70% to 90% seen once. The sequencing input was peripheral blood. Source of these receptors: a woman aged 70 to 79 with COVID-19, enrolled during active disease. Each CDR3 is given with its conserved first and last residue. D genes are given only for firm matches. Clone size, where shown, is once, few, many, or a class for clones that have expanded.

j_call	d_call	v_call	clone_size	cdr3_nt	cdr3_aa
TRBJ1-1	TRBD1	TRBV4-1	once	TGCGCCAGCAGCCAGATACAGGGGAAAGACACTGAAGCTTTCTTT	CASSQIQGKDTEAFF
TRBJ2-5	TRBD2	TRBV11-2	-	TGTGCCAGCAGCGCCTCTCTAGCGGGGGGGATGGAGACCCAGTACTTC	CASSASLAGGMETQYF
TRBJ2-7	TRBD1	TRBV5-1	-	TGCGCCAGCAGCTTTTGGACAGGGGTCTACGAGCAGTACTTC	CASSFWTGVYEQYF
TRBJ2-3	TRBD2	TRBV7-8	-	TGTGCCAGCAGCGTTAGCGGGGGGCGGGATACGCAGTATTTT	CASSVSGGRDTQYF
TRBJ2-3	-	TRBV5-1	-	TGCGCCAGCAGCCGGACAACCAGCACAGATACGCAGTATTTT	CASSRTTSTDTQYF
TRBJ2-2	TRBD2	TRBV7-3	-	TGTGCCAGCAGCTTAAGGGGACTAGGAGCCGGGGAGCTGTTTTTT	CASSLRGLGAGELFF
TRBJ1-2	-	TRBV6-5	-	TGTGCCAGCATGCCCTCGGGACATACTAACTATGGCTACACCTTC	CASMPSGHTNYGYTF
TRBJ2-7	TRBD2	TRBV5-1	-	TGCGCCAGCAGCCCTGGGGATAGCGGGGGCGCGGGCGAGCAGTACTTC	CASSPGDSGGAGEQYF
TRBJ1-2	TRBD1	TRBV6-1	-	TGTGCCAGCAGTGAATACAGGGGGGGTTATGGCTACACCTTC	CASSEYRGGYGYTF
TRBJ2-3	-	TRBV18	-	TGTGCCAGCTCACCAAGGGGCGTTAGAACAGATACGCAGTATTTT	CASSPRGVRTDTQYF
TRBJ2-1	-	TRBV7-2	-	TGTGCCAGCAGCTTATACTCGGGGAGGTCCTACAATGAGCAGTTCTTC	CASSLYSGRSYNEQFF
TRBJ2-3	TRBD2	TRBV18	-	TGTGCCAGCTCACCCCTGACTAGCGGGGCCAGGGATACGCAGTATTTT	CASSPLTSGARDTQYF
TRBJ1-5	-	TRBV2	-	TGTGCCAGCAGTGAAACAGGGATGGACCAGCCCCAGCATTTT	CASSETGMDQPQHF
TRBJ2-7	-	TRBV12-3/TRBV12-4	-	TGTGCCAGCATAAACGGCGGCGGGTACGAGCAGTACTTC	CASINGGGYEQYF
TRBJ1-4	-	TRBV5-6	-	TGTGCCAGCAGCTTGAAGGGCCCGGGGGAAAAACTGTTTTTT	CASSLKGPGEKLFF
TRBJ2-3	-	TRBV2	-	TGTGCCAGCAAAACGGGATCTAGCACAGATACGCAGTATTTT	CASKTGSSTDTQYF
TRBJ2-1	-	TRBV24-1	-	TGTGCCACCAGTGACACAGGGAGTGGTTACAATGAGCAGTTCTTC	CATSDTGSGYNEQFF
TRBJ2-3	-	TRBV18	-	TGTGCCAGCTCACTCAAGGGAGCAGATACGCAGTATTTT	CASSLKGADTQYF
TRBJ1-1	TRBD1	TRBV12-3/TRBV12-4	once	TGTGCCAGCAGCAATTACAGGGGTACTGAAGCTTTCTTT	CASSNYRGTEAFF
TRBJ1-3	-	TRBV10-2	-	TGCGCCAGCAGTGAGGGACAGTCTGGAAACACCATATATTTT	CASSEGQSGNTIYF
TRBJ1-5	TRBD1	TRBV7-2	-	TGTGCCAGCAGCTTAGACAGGGGCCAGCCCCAGCATTTT	CASSLDRGQPQHF
TRBJ2-1	-	TRBV20-1	-	TGCAGTGCTAGCCTTTACAATGAGCAGTTCTTC	CSASLYNEQFF
TRBJ2-7	TRBD1	TRBV30	-	TGTGCCTGGTCGACAGGGTTCGACGAGCAGTACTTC	CAWSTGFDEQYF
TRBJ2-1	-	TRBV19	few	TGTGCCAGTAGTATGTTCCGGGACAATGAGCAGTTCTTC	CASSMFRDNEQFF
TRBJ1-1	-	TRBV11-2	-	TGTGCCAGCAGCATCAACGGGGGGGCGGACACTGAAGCTTTCTTT	CASSINGGADTEAFF
TRBJ1-4	-	TRBV2	-	TGTGCCAGCAGTGGGACTTCCCGACTGTTTTTT	CASSGTSRLFF
TRBJ1-1	-	TRBV10-1	-	TGCGCCAGCAGTGAGTCTTGGTCGGGGACTGAAGCTTTCTTT	CASSESWSGTEAFF